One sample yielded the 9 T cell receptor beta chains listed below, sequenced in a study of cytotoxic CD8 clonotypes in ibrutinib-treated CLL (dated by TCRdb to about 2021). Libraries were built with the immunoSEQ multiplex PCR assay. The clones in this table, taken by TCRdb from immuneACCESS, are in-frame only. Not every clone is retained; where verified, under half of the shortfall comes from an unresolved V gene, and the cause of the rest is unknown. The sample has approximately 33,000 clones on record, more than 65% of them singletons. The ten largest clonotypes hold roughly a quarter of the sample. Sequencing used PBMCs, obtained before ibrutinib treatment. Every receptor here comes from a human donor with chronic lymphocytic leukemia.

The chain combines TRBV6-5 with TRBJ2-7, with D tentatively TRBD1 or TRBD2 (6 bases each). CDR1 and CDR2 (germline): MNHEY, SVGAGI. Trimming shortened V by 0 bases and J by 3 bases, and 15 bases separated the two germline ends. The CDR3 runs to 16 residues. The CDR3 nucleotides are TGTGCCAGCAGTTACTCGACAGGAGGAGGGGGCTACGAGCAGTACTTC. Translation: CASSYSTGGGGYEQYF.

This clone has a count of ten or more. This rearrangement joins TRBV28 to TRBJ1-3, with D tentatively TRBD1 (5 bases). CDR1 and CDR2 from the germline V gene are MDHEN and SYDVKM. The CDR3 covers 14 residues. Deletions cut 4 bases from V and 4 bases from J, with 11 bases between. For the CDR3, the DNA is TGTGCCAGCAGTTACAGGACGGAGGGAAACACCATATATTTT. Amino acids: CASSYRTEGNTIYF.

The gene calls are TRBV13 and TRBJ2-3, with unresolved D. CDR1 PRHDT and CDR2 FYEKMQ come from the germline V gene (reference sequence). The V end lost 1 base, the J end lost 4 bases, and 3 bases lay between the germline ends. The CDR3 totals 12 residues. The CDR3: CASSLVPDTQYF. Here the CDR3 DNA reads TGTGCCAGCAGCTTAGTTCCAGATACGCAGTATTTT. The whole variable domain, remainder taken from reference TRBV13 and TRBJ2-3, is AAGVIQSPRHLIKEKRETATLKCYPIPRHDTVYWYQQGPGQDPQFLISFYEKMQSDKGSIPDRFSAQQFSDYHSELNMSSLELGDSALYFCASSLVPDTQYFGPGTRLTVL.

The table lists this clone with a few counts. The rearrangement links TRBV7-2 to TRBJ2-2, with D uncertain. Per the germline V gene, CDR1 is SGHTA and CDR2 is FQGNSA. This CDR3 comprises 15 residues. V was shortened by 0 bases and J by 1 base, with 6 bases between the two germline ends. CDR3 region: CASSLAAGNTGELFF. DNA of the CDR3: TGTGCCAGCAGCTTAGCGGCAGGGAACACCGGGGAGCTGTTTTTT.

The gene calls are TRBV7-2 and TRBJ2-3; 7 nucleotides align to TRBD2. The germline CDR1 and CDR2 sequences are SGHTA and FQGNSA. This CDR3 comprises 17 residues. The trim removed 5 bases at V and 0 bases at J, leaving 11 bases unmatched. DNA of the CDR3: TGTGCCAGCAGCCCCCAGGTTTCAGCGGGGAGCACAGATACGCAGTATTTT. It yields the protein CASSPQVSAGSTDTQYF.

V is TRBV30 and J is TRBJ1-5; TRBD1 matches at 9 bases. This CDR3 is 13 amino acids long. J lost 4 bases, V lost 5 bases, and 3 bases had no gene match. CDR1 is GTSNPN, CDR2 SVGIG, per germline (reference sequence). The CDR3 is CAWAGTGNQPQHF. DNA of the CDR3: TGTGCCTGGGCCGGGACAGGGAATCAGCCCCAGCATTTT.

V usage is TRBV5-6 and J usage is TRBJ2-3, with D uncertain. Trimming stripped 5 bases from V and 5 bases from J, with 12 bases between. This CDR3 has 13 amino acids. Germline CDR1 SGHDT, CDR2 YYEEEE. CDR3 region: CASRTPWVDTQYF. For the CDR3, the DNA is TGTGCCAGCAGGACCCCGTGGGTAGATACGCAGTATTTT.

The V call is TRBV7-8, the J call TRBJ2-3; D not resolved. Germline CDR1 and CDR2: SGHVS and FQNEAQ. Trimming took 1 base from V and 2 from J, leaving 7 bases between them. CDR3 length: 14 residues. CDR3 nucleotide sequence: TGTGCCAGCAGCTTAGGTACACTCACAGATACGCAGTATTTT. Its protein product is CASSLGTLTDTQYF.

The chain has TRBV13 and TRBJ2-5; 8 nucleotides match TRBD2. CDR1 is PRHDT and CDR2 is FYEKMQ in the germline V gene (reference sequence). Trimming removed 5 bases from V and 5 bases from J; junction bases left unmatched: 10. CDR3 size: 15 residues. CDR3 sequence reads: CASSNRPAGVETQYF. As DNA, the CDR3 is TGTGCCAGCAGCAACCGGCCAGCGGGGGTGGAGACCCAGTACTTC.